The clone carrying this TCR beta chain has ten or more counts. One entry per CDR3 protein results from TCRdb running MiXCR on the RACE reads. The table records 75,000 to 90,000 distinct CDR3 sequences, under 14% of them present only once. This entry is derived from a study of human T cells and chemical hapten exposure. Overall study context: Sensitization employed 2% DPC on about 2 cm by about 2 cm of upper inner arm skin.

Stated time point: patch test 3, about 24 weeks after DPC sensitization. The treatment denotes: therapeutic diphenylcyclopropenone sensitization with weekly scalp DPC. Blood sampling preceded each patch test application. Between the trimmed V and J ends, which lost 3 bases and 4 bases, there was a span of 8 bases. The CDR3 sequence is 13 residues long. CDR1 is SGHNT and CDR2 is YENEEA in the germline V gene. This chain uses TRBV11-3 with TRBJ2-3, with D possibly matching TRBD2 (5 bases). This sequence originates from a woman in her forties or fifties with alopecia areata. Some clones in this sample may be carry-over from other donors' samples. Source: whole blood, taken in connection with sensitization to the hapten diphenylcyclopropenone (DPC). Written as DNA, the CDR3 is TGTGCCAGCAGCTTGGAGGAGGCAGATACGCAGTATTTT. The encoded protein is CASSLEEADTQYF.